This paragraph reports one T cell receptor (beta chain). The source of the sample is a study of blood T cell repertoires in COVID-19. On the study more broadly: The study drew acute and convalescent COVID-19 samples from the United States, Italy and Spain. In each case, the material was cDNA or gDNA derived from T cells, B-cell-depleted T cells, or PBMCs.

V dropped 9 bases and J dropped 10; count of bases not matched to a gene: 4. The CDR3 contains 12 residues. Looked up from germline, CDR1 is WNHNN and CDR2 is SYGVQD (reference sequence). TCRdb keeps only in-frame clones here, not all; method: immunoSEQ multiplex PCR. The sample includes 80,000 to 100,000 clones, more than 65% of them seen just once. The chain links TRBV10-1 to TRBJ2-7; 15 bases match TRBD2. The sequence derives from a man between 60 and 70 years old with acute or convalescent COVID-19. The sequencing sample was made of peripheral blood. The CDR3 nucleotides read TGCGCCAGTGGGACTAGCGGGGGGCTCCAGTACTTC. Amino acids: CASGTSGGLQYF.